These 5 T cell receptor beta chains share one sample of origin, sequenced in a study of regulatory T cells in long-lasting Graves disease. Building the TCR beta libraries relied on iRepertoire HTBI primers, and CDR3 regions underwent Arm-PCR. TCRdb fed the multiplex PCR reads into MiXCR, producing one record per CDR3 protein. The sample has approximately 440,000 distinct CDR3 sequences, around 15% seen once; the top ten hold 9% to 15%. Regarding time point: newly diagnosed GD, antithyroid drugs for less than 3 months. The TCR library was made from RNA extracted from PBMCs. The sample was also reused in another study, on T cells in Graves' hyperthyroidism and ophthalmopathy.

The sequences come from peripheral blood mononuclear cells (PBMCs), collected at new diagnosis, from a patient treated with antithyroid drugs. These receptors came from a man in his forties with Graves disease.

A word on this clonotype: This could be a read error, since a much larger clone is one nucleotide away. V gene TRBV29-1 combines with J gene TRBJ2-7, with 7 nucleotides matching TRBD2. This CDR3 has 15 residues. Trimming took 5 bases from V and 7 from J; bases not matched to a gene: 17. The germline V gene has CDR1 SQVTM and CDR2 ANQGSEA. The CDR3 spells CSVLVRGGSNNEQYF. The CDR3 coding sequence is TGCAGCGTTCTAGTCCGTGGCGGGAGTAACAATGAGCAGTACTTC.

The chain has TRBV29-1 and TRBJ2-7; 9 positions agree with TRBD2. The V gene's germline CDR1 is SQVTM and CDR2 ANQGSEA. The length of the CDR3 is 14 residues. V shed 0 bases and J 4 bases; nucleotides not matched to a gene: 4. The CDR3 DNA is TGCAGCGTTGAAGAACCTAGCGGGACGTACGAGCAGTACTTC. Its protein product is CSVEEPSGTYEQYF.

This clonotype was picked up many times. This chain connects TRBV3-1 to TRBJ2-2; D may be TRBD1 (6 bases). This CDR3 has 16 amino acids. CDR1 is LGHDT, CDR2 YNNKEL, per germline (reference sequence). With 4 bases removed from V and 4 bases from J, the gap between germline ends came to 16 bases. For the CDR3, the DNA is TGTGCCAGCAGCCTAAATCCCGGGACACTCACCGGGGAGCTGTTTTTT. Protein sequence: CASSLNPGTLTGELFF.

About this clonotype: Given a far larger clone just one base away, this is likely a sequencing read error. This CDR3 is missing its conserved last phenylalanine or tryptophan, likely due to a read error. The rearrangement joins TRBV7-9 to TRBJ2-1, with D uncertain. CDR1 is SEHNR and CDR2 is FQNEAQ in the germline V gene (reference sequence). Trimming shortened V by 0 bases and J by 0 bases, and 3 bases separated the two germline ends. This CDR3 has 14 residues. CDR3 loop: CASSLASSYNEQFI. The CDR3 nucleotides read TGTGCCAGCAGCTTAGCCAGCTCCTACAATGAGCAGTTCATC.

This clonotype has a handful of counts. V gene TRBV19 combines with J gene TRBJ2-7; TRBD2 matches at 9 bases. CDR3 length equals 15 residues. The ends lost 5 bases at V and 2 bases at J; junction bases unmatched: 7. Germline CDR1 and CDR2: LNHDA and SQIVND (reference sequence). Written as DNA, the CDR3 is TGTGCCAGTAGTCCGGGAGCGGGAGGAACCTACGAGCAGTACTTC. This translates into CASSPGAGGTYEQYF.